Following are 10 T cell receptor beta chains from one sample sequenced in a study of blood T cell repertoires in COVID-19. TCRdb's table, derived via immunoSEQ multiplex PCR, lists solely in-frame clones and lacks some. The data contain some 130,000 clones, approximately 81% of them singletons. The sequenced sample was peripheral blood. Source of these receptors: a woman aged 55-70 years with active or convalescent COVID-19.

V gene TRBV2 combines with J gene TRBJ2-7; weak D call: TRBD1 (6 bases). The CDR3 is 14 residues long. Trimming removed 7 bases from V and 2 bases from J, with 15 bases in between. CDR1 SNHLY and CDR2 FYNNEI come from the germline V gene. Here the CDR3 reads CASKKTGSAYEQYF. In DNA, the CDR3 is TGTGCCAGCAAAAAGACAGGTTCGGCCTACGAGCAGTACTTC. Variable domain in full (rest from reference TRBV2 and TRBJ2-7): EPEVTQTPSHQVTQMGQEVILRCVPISNHLYFYWYRQILGQKVEFLVSFYNNEISEKSEIFDDQFSVERPDGSNFTLKIRSTKLEDSAMYFCASKKTGSAYEQYFGPGTRLTVT.

J is TRBJ2-2 and V is TRBV7-8; 13 bases agree with TRBD2. The germline V gene has CDR1 SGHVS and CDR2 FQNEAQ. The CDR3 consists of 18 residues. V shed 5 bases and J 6 bases; nucleotides not matched to a gene: 12. The CDR3 is CASSRDGLAGVGSGELFF. CDR3 coding DNA: TGTGCCAGCAGCCGAGATGGACTAGCGGGAGTAGGTTCCGGGGAGCTGTTTTTT.

V is TRBV14 and J is TRBJ1-2; D perhaps matches TRBD1 (6 bases). This CDR3 spans 15 amino acids. Germline CDR1 and CDR2: SGHDN and FVKESK. Trimming stripped 0 bases from V and 5 bases from J, with 13 bases between. CDR3 residues: CASSQDTGTMYGYTF. DNA of the CDR3: TGTGCCAGCAGCCAAGATACAGGGACAATGTATGGCTACACCTTC. Combining the CDR3 with reference TRBV14 and TRBJ1-2 gives the whole variable domain EAGVTQFPSHSVIEKGQTVTLRCDPISGHDNLYWYRRVMGKEIKFLLHFVKESKQDESGMPNNRFLAERTGGTYSTLKVQPAELEDSGVYFCASSQDTGTMYGYTFGSGTRLTVV.

The CDR3 coding sequence is TGTGCCAGCAGCCCCCGGGGGGGGCACAATGAGCAGTTCTTC. This codes for CASSPRGGHNEQFF. V usage is TRBV3-1 (or the pseudogene TRBV3-2) and J usage is TRBJ2-1, with 8 nucleotides matching TRBD2. V shed 4 bases and J 5 bases; nucleotides not matched to a gene: 4. Germline CDR1 is LGHDT and CDR2 is YNNKEL (reference sequence). CDR3 length: 14 residues.

This clone was found once. For the CDR3, the DNA is TGTGCCAGCAGCTTAGGTGGACCGGGACAGGGTTACAATGAGCAGTTCTTC. This translates into CASSLGGPGQGYNEQFF. This chain joins TRBV7-2 and TRBJ2-1, with TRBD1 matching 9 bases. The J segment lost 4 bases and the V segment lost 1 base, leaving 8 bases of the junction unmatched. The CDR3 extends over 17 amino acids. Germline-derived CDR1 and CDR2 are SGHTA and FQGNSA.

The CDR3, as DNA: TGTGCCAGCAGCTTAGGGGGCGTCTCAGGAAACACCATATATTTT. Translated, it gives CASSLGGVSGNTIYF. The chain links TRBV28 to TRBJ1-3, with TRBD1 matching 7 bases. The CDR3 loop spans 15 amino acids. Germline V CDR1 and CDR2: MDHEN, SYDVKM. Unmatched junction bases numbered 9, after V lost 6 bases and J lost 4 bases.

The chain is built from TRBV2 and TRBJ2-2; 14 bases match TRBD2. Germline-derived CDR1 and CDR2 are SNHLY and FYNNEI. Trimming at V came to 6 bases and at J to 7 bases, leaving 7 bases not matched to a gene. The CDR3 spans 16 residues. The CDR3: CASSLTSGRVGGELFF. In nucleotides, the CDR3 is TGTGCCAGCAGCCTGACTAGCGGGAGGGTTGGCGGGGAGCTGTTTTTT.

The CDR3 DNA sequence: TGTGCCAGTAGTAAGCGGGAGGGCCGCACCGGGGAGCTGTTTTTT. It yields the protein CASSKREGRTGELFF. The chain couples TRBV19 to TRBJ2-2; 10 positions match TRBD2. The CDR3 totals 15 residues. V lost 4 bases, J lost 4 bases, and 3 bases stayed unmatched. From germline, CDR1 is LNHDA and CDR2 SQIVND (reference sequence).

The CDR3 here is CASTMQAFYGYTF. The DNA of the CDR3 is TGTGCCAGTACAATGCAGGCTTTCTATGGCTACACCTTC. This chain joins TRBV19 and TRBJ1-2; the D is unclear. CDR1 is LNHDA and CDR2 is SQIVND in the germline V gene (reference sequence). Between the trimmed V and J ends, which lost 7 bases and 4 bases, there was a span of 13 bases. This CDR3 is built from 13 residues.

The rearrangement joins TRBV6-2 or TRBV6-3 to TRBJ2-5; the match to TRBD1 covers 7 bases. Germline assignment: CDR1 MNHEY and CDR2 SVGEGT. The CDR3 consists of 16 residues. J was trimmed by 6 bases and V by 6 bases; bases with no gene match: 16. CDR3 nucleotide sequence: TGTGCCAGCAGCTCACTCCTAGAGGGGGCAACTAAGACCCAGTACTTC. Protein product: CASSSLLEGATKTQYF.